This T cell receptor (beta chain) originates from a study of blood T cell repertoires in COVID-19. Study at large: T cells, B-cell-depleted T cells, or PBMCs supplied cDNA or gDNA.

A single count supports this clone. In the original analysis: Quantification of nucleated cells was approximated via reference gene primer amplification. Produced via immunoSEQ multiplex PCR; TCRdb's table is partial and in-frame only. V, J and clone size were drawn from that table, and D and trimming were deduced from the DNA. Of about 95,000 clones in the sample, roughly 86% were seen once. V shed 5 bases, J shed 3 bases, and the junction held 19 bases outside the gene matches. Looked up from germline, CDR1 is SGHVS and CDR2 is FQNEAQ. This CDR3 has 19 amino acids. The V gene is TRBV7-8, the J gene TRBJ2-3; 8 bases map to TRBD2. This clonotype was obtained from a human donor in a cohort sampled during active COVID-19. The sample comprised peripheral blood. In DNA, the CDR3 is TGTGCCAGCAGCCAGAGGGAAGCGGGGGTTAGTGTCTTGACAGATACGCAGTATTTT. Protein sequence: CASSQREAGVSVLTDTQYF.